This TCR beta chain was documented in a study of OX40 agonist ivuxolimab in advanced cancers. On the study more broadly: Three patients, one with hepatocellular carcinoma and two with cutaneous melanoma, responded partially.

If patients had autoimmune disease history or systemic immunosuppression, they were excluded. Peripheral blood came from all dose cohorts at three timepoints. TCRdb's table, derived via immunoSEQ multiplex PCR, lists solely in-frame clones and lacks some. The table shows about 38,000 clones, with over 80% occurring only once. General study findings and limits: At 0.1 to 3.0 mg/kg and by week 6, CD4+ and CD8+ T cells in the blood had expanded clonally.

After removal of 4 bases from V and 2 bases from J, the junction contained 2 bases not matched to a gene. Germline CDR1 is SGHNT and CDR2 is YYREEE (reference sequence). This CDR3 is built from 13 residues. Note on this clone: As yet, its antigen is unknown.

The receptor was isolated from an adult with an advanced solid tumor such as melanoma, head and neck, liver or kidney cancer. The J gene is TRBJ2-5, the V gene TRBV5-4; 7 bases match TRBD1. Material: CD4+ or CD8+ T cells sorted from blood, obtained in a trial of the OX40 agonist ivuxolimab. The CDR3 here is CASSIQGQETQYF. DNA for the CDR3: TGTGCCAGCAGCATACAGGGGCAAGAGACCCAGTACTTC. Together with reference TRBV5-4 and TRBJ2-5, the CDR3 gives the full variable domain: ETGVTQSPTHLIKTRGQQVTLRCSSQSGHNTVSWYQQALGQGPQFIFQYYREEENGRGNFPPRFSGLQFPNYSSELNVNALELDDSALYLCASSIQGQETQYFGPGTRLLVL.